This entry lists 7 T cell receptor beta chains sequenced from one sample in a study of blood T cell repertoires in COVID-19. Assay: immunoSEQ multiplex PCR; the TCRdb copy retains only in-frame clones and omits some. The sample lists a few hundred thousand clones, roughly 88% seen once, with about 3.1% in the top ten. The sample taken for sequencing was PBMCs or T cells enriched from blood (not recorded which). Every receptor here comes from a woman aged 40 to 50 who had been exposed to COVID-19.

This clone has just one count. The chain couples TRBV11-3 to TRBJ1-6; unclear D gene. The CDR3 runs 16 residues. Trimming pared 1 base from V and 5 bases from J, leaving 12 bases between. The germline V gene encodes CDR1 SGHNT and CDR2 YENEEA. CDR3 nucleotide sequence: TGTGCCAGCAGCTTAGGGGGAGGTCTTCATAATTCACCCCTCCACTTT. Its protein is CASSLGGGLHNSPLHF.

V is TRBV4-2 and J is TRBJ1-6; D is uncertain. CDR1 is LGHNA and CDR2 is YNFKEQ in the germline V gene. This CDR3 region has 14 residues. Trimming left V 8 bases short and J 10 bases short, with 18 bases between. This chain's CDR3 is CASRGGGPRSPLHF. In DNA form, the CDR3 reads TGTGCCAGCCGAGGTGGAGGCCCGAGATCACCCCTCCACTTT.

The CDR3 region is CASSLIHGNTIYF. The DNA for the CDR3 is TGTGCCAGCAGCTTAATACACGGAAACACCATATATTTT. V and J are TRBV7-3 and TRBJ1-3; no firm D call. CDR1 and CDR2 (germline): SGHTA, FQGTGA. This CDR3 comprises 13 residues. V gave up 1 base and J gave up 4 bases, with 5 bases separating them.

V usage is TRBV20-1 and J usage is TRBJ2-7; 7 positions agree with TRBD2. CDR1 is DFQATT, CDR2 SNEGSKA, per germline (reference sequence). V was pared by 3 bases and J by 1 base, with 9 bases of the junction left unmatched. This CDR3 has 15 amino acids. CDR3 protein: CSASSSGGASYEQYF. CDR3 in DNA: TGCAGTGCTAGTAGTTCGGGAGGTGCGTCCTACGAGCAGTACTTC.

The J gene is TRBJ2-1, the V gene TRBV28; 10 bases line up with TRBD2. This CDR3 is built from 16 residues. The germline V gene has CDR1 MDHEN and CDR2 SYDVKM. Trimming removed 6 bases from V and 5 bases from J; junction bases left unmatched: 10. CDR3 sequence (DNA): TGTGCCAGCAGGTATTTAGGGACTAGCGCAAACAATGAGCAGTTCTTC. It is translated as CASRYLGTSANNEQFF.

The chain combines TRBV12-3 or TRBV12-4 with TRBJ1-2; D not certain. V was trimmed by 7 bases and J by 8 bases, leaving 17 bases between them. The CDR3 covers 13 residues. This chain's CDR3 is CASTPGGPGGYTF. Written as DNA, the CDR3 is TGTGCCAGCACCCCCGGAGGCCCAGGAGGCTACACCTTC.

The V call is TRBV12-3 or TRBV12-4, the J call TRBJ2-5; D ambiguous. The CDR3 is made up of 13 amino acids. Trimming stripped 2 bases from V and 1 base from J, with 5 bases between. The CDR3 coding sequence is TGTGCCAGCAGTTTAATTCTCCAAGAGACCCAGTACTTC. It translates to CASSLILQETQYF.